The entry below describes one T cell receptor (beta chain). The data derive from a study of molecular identifiers for immune sequencing clone quantification. CDR3 length equals 17 residues. Trimming removed 4 bases from V and 0 bases from J, with 19 bases in between. Germline CDR1 and CDR2: SQVTM and ANQGSEA. TCRdb independently ran MiXCR on the PCR reads; one entry per CDR3 protein. The sample yields over 550,000 distinct CDR3 sequences, around 25% seen once. The material sequenced was naive CD8+ T cells from blood, with Jurkat cell RNA spiked in. Subset reported: FACS-sorted CD8+CD4-CCR7+CD45RA+ naive T cells. This TCR was sampled from a human donor in good health. Some libraries in this study had Jurkat cell RNA spiked in. V gene TRBV29-1 combines with J gene TRBJ2-1, with D possibly matching TRBD2 (5 bases). CDR3 loop: CSVVGLPFSSSYNEQFF. In DNA, the CDR3 is TGCAGCGTTGTCGGACTCCCATTTTCCAGCTCCTACAATGAGCAGTTCTTC.